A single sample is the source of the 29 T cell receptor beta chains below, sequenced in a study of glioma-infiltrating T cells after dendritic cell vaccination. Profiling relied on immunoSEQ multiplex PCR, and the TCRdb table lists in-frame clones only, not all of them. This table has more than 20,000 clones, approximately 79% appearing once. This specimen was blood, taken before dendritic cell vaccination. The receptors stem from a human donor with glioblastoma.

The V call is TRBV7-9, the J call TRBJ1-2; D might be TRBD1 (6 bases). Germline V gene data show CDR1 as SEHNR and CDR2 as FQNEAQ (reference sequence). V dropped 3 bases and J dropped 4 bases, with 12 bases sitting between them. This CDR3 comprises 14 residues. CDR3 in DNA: TGTGCCAGCAGCTTTGTGGACAGCCCCTATGGCTACACCTTC. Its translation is CASSFVDSPYGYTF.

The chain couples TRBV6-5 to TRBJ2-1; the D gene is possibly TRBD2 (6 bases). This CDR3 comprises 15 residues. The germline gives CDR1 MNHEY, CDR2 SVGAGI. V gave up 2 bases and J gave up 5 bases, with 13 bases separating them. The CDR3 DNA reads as TGTGCCAGCAGTTACCTGCGACCGGGGGACAATGAGCAGTTCTTC. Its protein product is CASSYLRPGDNEQFF.

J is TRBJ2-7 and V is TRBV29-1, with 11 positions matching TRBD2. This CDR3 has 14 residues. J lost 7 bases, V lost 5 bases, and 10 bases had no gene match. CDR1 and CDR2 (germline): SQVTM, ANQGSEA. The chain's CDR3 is CSVFIPGLAEEQYF. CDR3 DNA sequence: TGCAGCGTTTTCATACCGGGACTAGCGGAGGAGCAGTACTTC.

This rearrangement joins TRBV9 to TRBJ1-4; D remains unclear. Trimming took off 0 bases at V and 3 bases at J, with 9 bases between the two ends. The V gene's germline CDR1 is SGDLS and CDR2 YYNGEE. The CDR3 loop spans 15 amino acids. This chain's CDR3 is CASSVDAGSNEKLFF. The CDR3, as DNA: TGTGCCAGCAGCGTAGACGCGGGTTCTAATGAAAAACTGTTTTTT. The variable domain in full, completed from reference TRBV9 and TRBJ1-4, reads DSGVTQTPKHLITATGQRVTLRCSPRSGDLSVYWYQQSLDQGLQFLIQYYNGEERAKGNILERFSAQQFPDLHSELNLSSLELGDSALYFCASSVDAGSNEKLFFGSGTQLSVL.

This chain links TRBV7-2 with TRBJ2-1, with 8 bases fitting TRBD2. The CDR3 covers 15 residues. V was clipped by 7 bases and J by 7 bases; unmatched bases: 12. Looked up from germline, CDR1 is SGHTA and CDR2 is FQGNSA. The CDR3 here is CASNRELAGGNEQFF. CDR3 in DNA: TGTGCCAGCAACCGAGAATTGGCGGGGGGAAATGAGCAGTTCTTC.

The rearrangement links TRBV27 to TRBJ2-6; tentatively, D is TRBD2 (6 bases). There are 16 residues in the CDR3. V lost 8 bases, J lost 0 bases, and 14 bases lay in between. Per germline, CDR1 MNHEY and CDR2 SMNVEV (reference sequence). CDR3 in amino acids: CASLQYGGSGANVLTF. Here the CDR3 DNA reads TGTGCCAGCCTACAATACGGGGGCTCTGGGGCCAACGTCCTGACTTTC.

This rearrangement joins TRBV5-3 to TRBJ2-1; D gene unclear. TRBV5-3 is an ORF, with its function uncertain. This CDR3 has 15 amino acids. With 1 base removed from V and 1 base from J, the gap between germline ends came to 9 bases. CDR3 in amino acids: CARSLLAVSYNEQFF. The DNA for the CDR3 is TGTGCCAGAAGCTTGCTTGCGGTTTCCTACAATGAGCAGTTCTTC.

The CDR3 DNA reads TGTGCCAGCGATGGGGGAGGAGAGACCCAGTACTTC. Translation gives CASDGGGETQYF. V is TRBV2 and J is TRBJ2-5; TRBD2 is a possible D gene (6 bases). This CDR3 has 12 amino acids. Germline loops: CDR1 SNHLY, CDR2 FYNNEI. V shed 8 bases and J shed 4 bases, with 11 bases lying between them.

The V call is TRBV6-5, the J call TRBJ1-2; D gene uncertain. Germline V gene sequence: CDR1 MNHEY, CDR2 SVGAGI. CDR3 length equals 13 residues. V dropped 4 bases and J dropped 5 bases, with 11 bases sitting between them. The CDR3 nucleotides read TGTGCCAGCAGTTTTTCGGGGTCGTATGGCTACACCTTC. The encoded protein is CASSFSGSYGYTF.

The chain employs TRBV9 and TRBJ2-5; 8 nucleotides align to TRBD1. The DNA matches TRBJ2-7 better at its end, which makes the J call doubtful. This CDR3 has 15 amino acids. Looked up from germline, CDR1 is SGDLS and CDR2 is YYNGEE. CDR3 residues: CASSVGQGGGYEQYF. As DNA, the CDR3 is TGTGCCAGCAGCGTTGGACAGGGAGGCGGCTACGAGCAGTACTTC.

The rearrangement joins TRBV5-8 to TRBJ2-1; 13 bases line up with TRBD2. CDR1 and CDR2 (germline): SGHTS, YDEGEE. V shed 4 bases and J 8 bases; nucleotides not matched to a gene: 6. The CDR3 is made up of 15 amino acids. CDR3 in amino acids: CASSLGTSGIDEQFF. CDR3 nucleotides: TGTGCCAGCAGCCTAGGGACTAGCGGGATTGATGAGCAGTTCTTC.

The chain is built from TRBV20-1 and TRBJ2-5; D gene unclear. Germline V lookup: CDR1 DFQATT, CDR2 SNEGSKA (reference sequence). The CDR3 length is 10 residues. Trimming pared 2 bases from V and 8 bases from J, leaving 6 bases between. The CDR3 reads CSARHGTQYF. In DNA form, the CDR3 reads TGCAGTGCTAGACACGGTACCCAGTACTTC.

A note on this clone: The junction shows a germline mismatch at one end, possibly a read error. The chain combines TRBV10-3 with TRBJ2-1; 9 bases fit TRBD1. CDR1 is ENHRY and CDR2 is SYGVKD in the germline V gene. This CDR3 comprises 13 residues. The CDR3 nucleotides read TGTGCCATCAGTGAGTCGCCGGGACAGGGCCGACTCTTC. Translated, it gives CAISESPGQGRLF.

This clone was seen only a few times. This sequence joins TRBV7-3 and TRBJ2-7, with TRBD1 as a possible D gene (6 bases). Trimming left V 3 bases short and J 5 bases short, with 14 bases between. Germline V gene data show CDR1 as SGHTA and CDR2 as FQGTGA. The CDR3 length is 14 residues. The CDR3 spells CASSFQPAGDEQYF. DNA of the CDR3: TGTGCCAGCAGCTTCCAGCCGGCAGGGGACGAGCAGTACTTC.

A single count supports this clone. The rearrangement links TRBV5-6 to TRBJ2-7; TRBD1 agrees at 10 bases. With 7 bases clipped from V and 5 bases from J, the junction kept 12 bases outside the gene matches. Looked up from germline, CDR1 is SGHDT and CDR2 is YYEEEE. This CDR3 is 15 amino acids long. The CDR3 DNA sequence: TGTGCCAGCTCCTATCAAGGGACAGGGGCCCACGAGCAGTACTTC. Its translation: CASSYQGTGAHEQYF.

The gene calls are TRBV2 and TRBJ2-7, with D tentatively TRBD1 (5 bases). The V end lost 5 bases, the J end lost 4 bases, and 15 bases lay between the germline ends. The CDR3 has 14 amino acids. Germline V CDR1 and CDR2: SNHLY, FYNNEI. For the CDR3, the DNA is TGTGCCAGCAGTCTTACCCGACAGCCTTACGAGCAGTACTTC. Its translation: CASSLTRQPYEQYF.

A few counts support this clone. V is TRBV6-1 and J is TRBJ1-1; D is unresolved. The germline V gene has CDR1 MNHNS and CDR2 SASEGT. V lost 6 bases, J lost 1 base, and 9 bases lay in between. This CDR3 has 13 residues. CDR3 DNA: TGTGCCAGCAGCCCTCTTAAGAACACTGAAGCTTTCTTT. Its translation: CASSPLKNTEAFF.

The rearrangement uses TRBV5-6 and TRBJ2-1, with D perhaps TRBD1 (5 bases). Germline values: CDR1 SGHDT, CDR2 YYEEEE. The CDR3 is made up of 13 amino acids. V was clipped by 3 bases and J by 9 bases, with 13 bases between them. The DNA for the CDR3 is TGTGCCAGCAGCTCCTCAGGGTGGAGTGAGCAGTTCTTC. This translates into CASSSSGWSEQFF.

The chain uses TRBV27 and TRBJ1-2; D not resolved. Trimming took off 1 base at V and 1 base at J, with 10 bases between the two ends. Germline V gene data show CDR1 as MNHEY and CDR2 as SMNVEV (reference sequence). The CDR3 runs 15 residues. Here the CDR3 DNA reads TGTGCCAGCAGTTTATTCCAGAATATTAACTATGGCTACACCTTC. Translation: CASSLFQNINYGYTF.

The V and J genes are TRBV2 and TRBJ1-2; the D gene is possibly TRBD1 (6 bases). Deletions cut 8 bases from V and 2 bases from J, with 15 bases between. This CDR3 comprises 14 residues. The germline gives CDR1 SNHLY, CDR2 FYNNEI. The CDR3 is CASPARTVNYGYTF. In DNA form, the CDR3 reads TGTGCCAGCCCCGCAAGGACAGTGAACTATGGCTACACCTTC.

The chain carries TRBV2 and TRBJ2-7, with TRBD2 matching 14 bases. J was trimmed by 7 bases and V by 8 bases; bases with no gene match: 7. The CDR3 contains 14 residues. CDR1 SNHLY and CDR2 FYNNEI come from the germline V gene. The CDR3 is CASAPRTSGGEQYF. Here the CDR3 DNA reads TGTGCCAGCGCCCCGAGGACTAGCGGGGGGGAGCAGTACTTC.

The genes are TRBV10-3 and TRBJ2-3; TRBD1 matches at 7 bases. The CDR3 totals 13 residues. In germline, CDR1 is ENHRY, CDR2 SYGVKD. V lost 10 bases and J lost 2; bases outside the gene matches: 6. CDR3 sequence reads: CASSGTDTDTQYF. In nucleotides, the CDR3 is TGTGCCAGCTCCGGGACAGACACAGATACGCAGTATTTT.

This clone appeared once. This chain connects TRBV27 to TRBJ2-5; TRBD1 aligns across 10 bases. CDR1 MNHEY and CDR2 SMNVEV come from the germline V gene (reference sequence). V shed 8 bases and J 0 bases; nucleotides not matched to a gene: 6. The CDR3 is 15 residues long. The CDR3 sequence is CASRTGQGYQETQYF. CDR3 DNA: TGTGCCAGCCGTACGGGACAGGGGTACCAAGAGACCCAGTACTTC.

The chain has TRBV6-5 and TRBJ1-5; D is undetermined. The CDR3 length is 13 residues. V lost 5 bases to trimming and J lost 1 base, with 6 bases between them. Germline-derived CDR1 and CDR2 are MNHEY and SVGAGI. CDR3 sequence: CASSDKSNQPQHF. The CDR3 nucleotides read TGTGCCAGCAGTGACAAAAGCAATCAGCCCCAGCATTTT.

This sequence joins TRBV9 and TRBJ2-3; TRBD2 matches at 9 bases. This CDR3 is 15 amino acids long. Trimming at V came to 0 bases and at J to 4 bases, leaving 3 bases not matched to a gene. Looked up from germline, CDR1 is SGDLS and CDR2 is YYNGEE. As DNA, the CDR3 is TGTGCCAGCAGCGTAGCTAGCGGGAAGTCAGATACGCAGTATTTT. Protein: CASSVASGKSDTQYF.

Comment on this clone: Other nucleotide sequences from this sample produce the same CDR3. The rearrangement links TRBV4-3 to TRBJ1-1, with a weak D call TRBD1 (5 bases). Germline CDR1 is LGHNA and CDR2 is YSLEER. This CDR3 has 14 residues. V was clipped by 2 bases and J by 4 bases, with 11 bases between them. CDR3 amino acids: CASSQWGDGTEAFF. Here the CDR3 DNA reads TGCGCCAGCAGCCAATGGGGGGACGGCACTGAAGCTTTCTTT.

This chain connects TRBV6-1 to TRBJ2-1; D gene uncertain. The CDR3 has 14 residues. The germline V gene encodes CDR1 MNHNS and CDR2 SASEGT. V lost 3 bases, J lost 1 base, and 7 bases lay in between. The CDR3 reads CASSERFSYNEQFF. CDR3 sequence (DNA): TGTGCCAGCAGTGAGAGATTTTCCTACAATGAGCAGTTCTTC.

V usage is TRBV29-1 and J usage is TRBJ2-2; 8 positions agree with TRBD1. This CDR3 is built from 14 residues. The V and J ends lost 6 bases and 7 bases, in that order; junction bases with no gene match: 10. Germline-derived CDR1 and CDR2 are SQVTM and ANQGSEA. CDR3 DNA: TGCAGCGTGCAGGGGGCGGCCGGGGACGGGGAGCTGTTTTTT. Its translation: CSVQGAAGDGELFF.

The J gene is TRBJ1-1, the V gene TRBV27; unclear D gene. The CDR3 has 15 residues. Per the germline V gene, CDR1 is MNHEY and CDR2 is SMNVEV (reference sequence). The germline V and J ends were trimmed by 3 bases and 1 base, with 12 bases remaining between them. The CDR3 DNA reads TGTGCCAGCAGTTTTGAAGCGCACTCGAACACTGAAGCTTTCTTT. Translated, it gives CASSFEAHSNTEAFF.